This T cell receptor (beta chain) was documented in a study of identical twins. Regarding the study as a whole: Insertions were fewer in abundant cord blood beta clonotypes, whereas memory repertoires showed none of this pattern.

This CDR3 is 15 amino acids long. The V and J ends lost 4 bases and 4 bases, in that order; junction bases with no gene match: 7. Per germline, CDR1 MNHEY and CDR2 SVGAGI. The table lists this clonotype with a count of one. Its matching antigen is unknown. From the 5' RACE reads, TCRdb called clonotypes with MiXCR, one entry per CDR3 protein. The profile shows about 530,000 distinct CDR3 sequences, more than 20% of them singletons. The same data also contributed to another study, on yellow fever vaccine responses in identical twins.

The sample taken for sequencing was CD4+ T cells sorted from blood. V usage is TRBV6-5 and J usage is TRBJ2-7, with 10 bases matching TRBD2. The sequence was obtained from a woman aged 18 to 35 in good health. CDR3 coding DNA: TGTGCCAGCAGTTTATCGGGACTAGCGTCTTACGAGCAGTACTTC. Its protein is CASSLSGLASYEQYF.